This is a list of T cell receptor beta chains from one sample in a study of blood T cell repertoires in COVID-19. The table came from immunoSEQ multiplex PCR; TCRdb's copy has only in-frame clones and leaves some out. The data hold around 170,000 clones, with about 84% observed a single time. The sample was PBMCs or T cells enriched from blood (not recorded which). Every receptor here comes from a man between 45 and 60 years old who had recovered from COVID-19. The CDR3 runs from the conserved cysteine through the conserved F or W. The D gene is left open where the match is weak. The listing skips clone size in some rows; elsewhere it reads once, few, many or a size class.

>TRBJ2-7|TRBV9|.|.
CASSSTASYEQYF
TGTGCCAGCAGCTCGACAGCCTCCTACGAGCAGTACTTC
>TRBJ1-2|TRBV6-1|.|TRBD1
CASSAQGATRGYTF
TGTGCCAGCAGTGCACAGGGGGCGACAAGAGGCTACACCTTC
>TRBJ2-6|TRBV19|.|TRBD1
CASSVTGGTGANVLTF
TGTGCCAGTAGTGTGACAGGGGGCACTGGGGCCAACGTCCTGACTTTC
>TRBJ2-7|TRBV9|.|.
CASSRRDFSLTYEQYF
TGTGCCAGCAGTCGAAGGGACTTCTCACTTACCTACGAGCAGTACTTC
>TRBJ2-1|TRBV7-9|.|.
CASSLEGSEQFF
TGTGCCAGCAGCTTGGAGGGATCTGAGCAGTTCTTC
>TRBJ2-7|TRBV4-1|.|.
CASSQAAGVAYEQYF
TGCGCCAGCAGCCAAGCGGCAGGCGTTGCCTACGAGCAGTACTTC
>TRBJ1-4|TRBV10-3|.|.
CAIDLGAPEKLFF
TGTGCCATCGATCTGGGGGCTCCTGAAAAACTGTTTTTT
>TRBJ1-1|TRBV6-5|.|.
CASSYGGGNTEAFF
TGTGCCAGCAGTTACGGCGGGGGGAACACTGAAGCTTTCTTT
>TRBJ2-5|TRBV4-2|.|TRBD2
CASSQDERGAQETQYF
TGTGCCAGCAGCCAAGATGAGCGGGGGGCCCAAGAGACCCAGTACTTC
>TRBJ2-7|TRBV7-2|.|.
CASSLAHREYDEQYF
TGTGCCAGCAGCTTAGCGCACAGGGAGTATGACGAGCAGTACTTC
>TRBJ2-6|TRBV7-3|.|.
CASSLTVGGTGANVLTF
TGTGCCAGCAGCTTAACGGTAGGGGGTACTGGGGCCAACGTCCTGACTTTC
>TRBJ2-2|TRBV3-1/TRBV3-2|.|.
CASSPVYEVLGELFF
TGTGCCAGCAGCCCTGTCTACGAGGTTCTCGGGGAGCTGTTTTTT
>TRBJ2-1|TRBV2|.|TRBD2
CASSRTSGGYNEQFF
TGTGCCAGCAGTCGGACTAGCGGGGGATACAATGAGCAGTTCTTC
>TRBJ2-1|TRBV4-1|.|TRBD2
CASSLGLAGANEQFF
TGCGCCAGCAGCTTAGGACTAGCGGGGGCAAATGAGCAGTTCTTC
>TRBJ1-1|TRBV27|many|.
CASSPVREVTEAFF
TGTGCCAGCAGTCCCGTTCGCGAGGTCACTGAAGCTTTCTTT
>TRBJ2-7|TRBV7-9|.|.
CASTDRSSYEQYF
TGTGCCAGCACCGACAGATCCTCCTACGAGCAGTACTTC
>TRBJ2-5|TRBV6-2/TRBV6-3|once|TRBD1
CASSLTTGGARETQYF
TGTGCCAGCAGCCTTACGACAGGGGGCGCGAGAGAGACCCAGTACTTC
>TRBJ2-3|TRBV29-1|.|.
CSVAVGTSSTDTQYF
TGCAGCGTCGCCGTTGGGACTTCTAGCACAGATACGCAGTATTTT
>TRBJ1-3|TRBV7-2|.|.
CASSASSGMTGNTIYF
TGTGCCAGCAGCGCTTCTTCGGGAATGACCGGAAACACCATATATTTT
>TRBJ2-2|TRBV7-3|.|.
CASSLSLGAGELFF
TGTGCCAGCAGCTTAAGCCTCGGGGCCGGGGAGCTGTTTTTT
>TRBJ1-5|TRBV10-2|.|.
CASSEKGNQPQHF
TGCGCCAGCAGTGAGAAGGGGAATCAGCCCCAGCATTTT
>TRBJ1-1|TRBV25-1|.|.
CASEGSHTEAFF
TGTGCCAGCGAGGGAAGCCACACTGAAGCTTTCTTT
>TRBJ1-1|TRBV4-1|.|.
CASSQGEGDSEAFF
TGCGCCAGCAGTCAAGGGGAAGGGGATTCTGAAGCTTTCTTT
>TRBJ2-2|TRBV28|.|.
CASINPGGRTGELFF
TGTGCCAGCATAAATCCGGGGGGCAGGACCGGGGAGCTGTTTTTT
>TRBJ1-2|TRBV6-5|.|.
CASSSLQGPLRGYTF
TGTGCCAGCAGTTCCTTACAGGGCCCCCTGAGGGGCTACACCTTC
>TRBJ1-3|TRBV19|few|TRBD1
CASSTGGNTIYF
TGTGCCAGTAGCACAGGGGGCAACACCATATATTTT
>TRBJ2-1|TRBV30|.|TRBD1
CAWTRLGQGHEQFF
TGTGCCTGGACCCGCCTGGGACAGGGGCATGAGCAGTTCTTC
>TRBJ2-1|TRBV7-3|.|.
CASSLGGGEQFF
TGTGCCAGCAGCTTAGGGGGAGGTGAGCAGTTCTTC
>TRBJ1-2|TRBV9|.|.
CASSQGGRWRGYTF
TGTGCCAGCAGCCAAGGAGGGAGGTGGAGGGGCTACACCTTC
>TRBJ1-1|TRBV29-1|.|.
CSVEGGSEAFF
TGCAGCGTTGAAGGGGGCAGCGAAGCTTTCTTT
>TRBJ1-2|TRBV24-1|.|TRBD1
CATSDSGQGHGYTF
TGTGCCACCAGTGACTCCGGACAGGGACATGGCTACACCTTC
>TRBJ1-5|TRBV30|.|TRBD1
CAWTPGQGRNQPQHF
TGTGCCTGGACCCCGGGACAGGGGCGGAATCAGCCCCAGCATTTT
>TRBJ2-7|TRBV11-2|.|.
CASSSPRGRGPYEQYF
TGTGCCAGCAGCTCCCCAAGGGGCAGGGGACCCTACGAGCAGTACTTC
>TRBJ2-3|TRBV9|.|.
CASSVGTTSTDTQYF
TGTGCCAGCAGCGTGGGGACAACGAGCACAGATACGCAGTATTTT
>TRBJ2-1|TRBV28|.|TRBD2
CASGGTSTWNEQFF
TGTGCCAGCGGGGGGACTAGCACTTGGAATGAGCAGTTCTTC
>TRBJ1-2|TRBV5-1|.|.
CASSLGGFGAARGDTF
TGCGCCAGCAGCTTGGGAGGGTTTGGGGCAGCCCGCGGGGACACCTTC
>TRBJ1-2|TRBV18|few|.
CASSPSDSRGYTF
TGTGCCAGCTCACCCTCCGACTCCCGTGGCTACACCTTC
>TRBJ1-1|TRBV24-1|.|.
CATSEDWEGAEAFF
TGTGCCACCAGTGAAGACTGGGAGGGCGCTGAAGCTTTCTTT
>TRBJ1-1|TRBV7-3|.|TRBD1
CASSIKTGANTEAFF
TGTGCCAGCAGCATCAAGACAGGGGCGAACACTGAAGCTTTCTTT
>TRBJ2-7|TRBV9|.|TRBD1
CASSGGDRAIYEQYF
TGTGCCAGCAGCGGTGGGGACAGGGCAATCTACGAGCAGTACTTC
>TRBJ1-6|TRBV3-1/TRBV3-2|.|.
CASSQDRSSPLHF
TGTGCCAGCAGCCAAGATAGGAGTTCACCCCTCCACTTT
>TRBJ2-5|TRBV9|few|.
CASSPLNAEETQYF
TGTGCCAGCAGCCCCCTAAATGCGGAAGAGACCCAGTACTTC
>TRBJ2-5|TRBV25-1|.|.
CASSDSRAGQSETQYF
TGTGCCAGCAGTGACTCGAGGGCGGGCCAGTCAGAGACCCAGTACTTC
>TRBJ1-4|TRBV5-1|.|.
CASSDVDSSANEKLFF
TGCGCCAGCAGCGACGTTGACAGCTCAGCTAATGAAAAACTGTTTTTT